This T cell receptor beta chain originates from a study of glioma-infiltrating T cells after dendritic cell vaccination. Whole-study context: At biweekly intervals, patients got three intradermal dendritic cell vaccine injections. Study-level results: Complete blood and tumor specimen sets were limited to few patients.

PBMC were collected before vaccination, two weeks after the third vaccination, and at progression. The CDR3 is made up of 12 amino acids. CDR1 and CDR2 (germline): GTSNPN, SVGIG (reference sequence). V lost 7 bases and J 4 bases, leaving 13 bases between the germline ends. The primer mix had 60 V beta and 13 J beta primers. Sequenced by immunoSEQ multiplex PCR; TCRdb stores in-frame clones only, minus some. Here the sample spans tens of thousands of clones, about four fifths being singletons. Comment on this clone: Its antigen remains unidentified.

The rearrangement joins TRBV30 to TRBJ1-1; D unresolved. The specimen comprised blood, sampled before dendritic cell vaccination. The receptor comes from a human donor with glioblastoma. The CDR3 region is CASRRGGTEAFF. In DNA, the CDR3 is TGTGCCTCACGACGGGGAGGCACTGAAGCTTTCTTT. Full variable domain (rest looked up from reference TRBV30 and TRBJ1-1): SQTIHQWPATLVQPVGSPLSLECTVEGTSNPNLYWYRQAAGRGLQLLFYSVGIGQISSEVPQNLSASRPQDRQFILSSKKLLLSDSGFYLCASRRGGTEAFFGQGTRLTVV.